This T cell receptor beta chain was sequenced in a study of blood T cell repertoires in COVID-19. Study summary: From T cells, B-cell-depleted T cells, or PBMCs came the material, which was cDNA or gDNA.

Only in-frame clones appear in the TCRdb table, and some are missing; sequencing was by immunoSEQ multiplex PCR. Among a few hundred thousand clones listed, approximately 90% were seen once. Germline CDR1 LGHDT, CDR2 YNNKEL (reference sequence). V shed 4 bases, J shed 8 bases, and the junction held 20 bases outside the gene matches. The CDR3 spans 19 residues. The rearrangement links TRBV3-1 (or the pseudogene TRBV3-2) to TRBJ2-1, with 10 nucleotides matching TRBD2. The receptor was derived from a man aged 25 to 40 with acute or convalescent COVID-19. The sample was peripheral blood. CDR3 coding DNA: TGTGCCAGCAGCCGGCGACAGGGAGGTAGCGGGGGGCCTGTCTATGAGCAGTTCTTC. Amino acid sequence: CASSRRQGGSGGPVYEQFF.